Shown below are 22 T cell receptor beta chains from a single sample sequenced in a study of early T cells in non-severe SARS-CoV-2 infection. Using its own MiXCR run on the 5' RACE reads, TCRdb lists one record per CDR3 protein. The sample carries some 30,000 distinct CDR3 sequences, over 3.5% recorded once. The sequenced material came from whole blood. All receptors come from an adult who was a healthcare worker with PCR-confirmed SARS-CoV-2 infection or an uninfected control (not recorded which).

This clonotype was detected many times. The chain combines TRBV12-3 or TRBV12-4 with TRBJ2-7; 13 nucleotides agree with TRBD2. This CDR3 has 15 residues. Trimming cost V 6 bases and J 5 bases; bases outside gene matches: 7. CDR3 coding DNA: TGTGCCAGCAGCCGCGGACTAGCGGGAGTAAACGAGCAGTACTTC. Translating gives CASSRGLAGVNEQYF.

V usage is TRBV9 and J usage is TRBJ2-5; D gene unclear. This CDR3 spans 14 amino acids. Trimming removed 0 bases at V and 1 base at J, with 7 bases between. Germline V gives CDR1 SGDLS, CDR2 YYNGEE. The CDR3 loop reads CASSVGQFQETQYF. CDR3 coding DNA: TGTGCCAGCAGCGTAGGGCAGTTCCAAGAGACCCAGTACTTC.

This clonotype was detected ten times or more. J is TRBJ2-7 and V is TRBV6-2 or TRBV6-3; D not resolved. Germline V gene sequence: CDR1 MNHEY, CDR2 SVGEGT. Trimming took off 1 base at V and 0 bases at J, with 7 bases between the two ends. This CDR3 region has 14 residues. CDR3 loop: CASSYLGISYEQYF. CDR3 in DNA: TGTGCCAGCAGTTACTTAGGGATCTCCTACGAGCAGTACTTC.

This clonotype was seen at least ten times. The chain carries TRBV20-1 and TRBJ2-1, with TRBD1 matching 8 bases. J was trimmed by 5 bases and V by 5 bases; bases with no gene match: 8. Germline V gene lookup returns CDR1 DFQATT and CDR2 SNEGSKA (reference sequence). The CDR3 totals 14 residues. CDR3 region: CSAGPGTGNNEQFF. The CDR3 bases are TGCAGTGCTGGCCCCGGGACAGGCAACAATGAGCAGTTCTTC.

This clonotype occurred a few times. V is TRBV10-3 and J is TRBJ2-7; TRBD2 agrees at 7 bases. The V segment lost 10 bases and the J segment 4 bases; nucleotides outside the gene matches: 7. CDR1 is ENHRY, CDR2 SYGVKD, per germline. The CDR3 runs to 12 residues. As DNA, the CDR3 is TGTGCCAGCTCGGGGGGACCATACGAGCAGTACTTC. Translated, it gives CASSGGPYEQYF.

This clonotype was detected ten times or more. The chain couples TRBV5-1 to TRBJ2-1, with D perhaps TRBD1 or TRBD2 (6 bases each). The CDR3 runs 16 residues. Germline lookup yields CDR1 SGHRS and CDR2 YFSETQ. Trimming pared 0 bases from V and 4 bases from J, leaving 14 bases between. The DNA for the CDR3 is TGCGCCAGCAGCTTGGTGGGGGGCGCTGGGTACAATGAGCAGTTCTTC. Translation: CASSLVGGAGYNEQFF.

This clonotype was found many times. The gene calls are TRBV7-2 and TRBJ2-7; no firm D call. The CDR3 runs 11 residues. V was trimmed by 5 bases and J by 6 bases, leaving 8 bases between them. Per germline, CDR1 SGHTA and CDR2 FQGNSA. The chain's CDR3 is CASSLLVEQYF. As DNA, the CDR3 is TGTGCCAGCAGCCTACTCGTCGAGCAGTACTTC.

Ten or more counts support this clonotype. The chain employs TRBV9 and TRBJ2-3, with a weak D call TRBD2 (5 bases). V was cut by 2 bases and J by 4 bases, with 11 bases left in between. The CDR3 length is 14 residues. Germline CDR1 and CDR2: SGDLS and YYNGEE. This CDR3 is CASSVVGAADTQYF. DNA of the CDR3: TGTGCCAGCAGCGTCGTCGGAGCGGCAGATACGCAGTATTTT.

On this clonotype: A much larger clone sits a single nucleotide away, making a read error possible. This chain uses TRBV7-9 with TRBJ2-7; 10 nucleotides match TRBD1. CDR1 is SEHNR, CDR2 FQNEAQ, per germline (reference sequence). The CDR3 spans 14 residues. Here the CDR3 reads CASSFGQGDYERYF. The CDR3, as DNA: TGTGCCAGCAGCTTTGGACAGGGGGACTACGAGCGGTACTTC.

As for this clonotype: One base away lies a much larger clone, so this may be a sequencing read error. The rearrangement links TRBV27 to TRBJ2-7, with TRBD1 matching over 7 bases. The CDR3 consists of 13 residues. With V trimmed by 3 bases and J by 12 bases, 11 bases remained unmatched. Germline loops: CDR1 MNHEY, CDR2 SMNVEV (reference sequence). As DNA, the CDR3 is TGTGCCAGCAGTTTCTCCGACAGGGCGGAATGGTACTTC. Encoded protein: CASSFSDRAEWYF.

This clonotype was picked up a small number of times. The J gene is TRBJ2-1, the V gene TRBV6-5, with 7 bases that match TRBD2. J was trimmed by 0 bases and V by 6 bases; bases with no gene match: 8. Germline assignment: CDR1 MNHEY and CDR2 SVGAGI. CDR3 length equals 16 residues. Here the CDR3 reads CASSARWGGSYNEQFF. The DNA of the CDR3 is TGTGCCAGCAGCGCCCGTTGGGGGGGCTCCTACAATGAGCAGTTCTTC.

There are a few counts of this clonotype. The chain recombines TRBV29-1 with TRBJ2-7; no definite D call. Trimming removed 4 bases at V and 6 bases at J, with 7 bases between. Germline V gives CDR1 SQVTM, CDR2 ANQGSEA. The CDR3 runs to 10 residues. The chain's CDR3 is CSVVFPEQYF. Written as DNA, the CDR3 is TGCAGCGTTGTATTCCCCGAGCAGTACTTC.

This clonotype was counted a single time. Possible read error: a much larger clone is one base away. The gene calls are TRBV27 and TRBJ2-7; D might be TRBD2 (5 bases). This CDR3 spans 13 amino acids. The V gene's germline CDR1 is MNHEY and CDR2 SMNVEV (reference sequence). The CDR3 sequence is CASSLRGAYEQHF. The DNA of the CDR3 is TGTGCCAGCAGTTTACGGGGAGCCTACGAGCAGCACTTC.

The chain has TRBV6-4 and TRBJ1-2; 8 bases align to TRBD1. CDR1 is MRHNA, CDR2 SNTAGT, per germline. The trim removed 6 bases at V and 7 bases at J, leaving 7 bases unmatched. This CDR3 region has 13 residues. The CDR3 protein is CASSRGQGAGYTF. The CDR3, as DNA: TGTGCCAGCAGCCGAGGTCAGGGGGCTGGCTACACCTTC.

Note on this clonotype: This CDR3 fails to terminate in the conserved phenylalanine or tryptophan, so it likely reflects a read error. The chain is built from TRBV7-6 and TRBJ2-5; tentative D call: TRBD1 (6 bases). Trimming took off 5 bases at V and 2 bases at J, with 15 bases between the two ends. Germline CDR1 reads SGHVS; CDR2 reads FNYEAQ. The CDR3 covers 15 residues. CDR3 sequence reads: CASSRHRAPQETQYS. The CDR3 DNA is TGTGCCAGCAGCCGCCACAGGGCCCCACAAGAGACCCAGTACTCC.

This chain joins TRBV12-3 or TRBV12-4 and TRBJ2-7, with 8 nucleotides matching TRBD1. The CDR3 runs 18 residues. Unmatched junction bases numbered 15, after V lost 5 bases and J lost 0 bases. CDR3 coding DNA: TGTGCCAGCAGTCGACAGGGGACCAGCTCTCTTTACTCCTACGAGCAGTACTTC. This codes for CASSRQGTSSLYSYEQYF.

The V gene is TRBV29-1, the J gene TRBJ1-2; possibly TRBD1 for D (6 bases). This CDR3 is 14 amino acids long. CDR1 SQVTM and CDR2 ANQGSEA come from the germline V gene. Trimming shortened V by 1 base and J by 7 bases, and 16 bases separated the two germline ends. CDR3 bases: TGCAGCGTTGAAGGCGGGATGACAGGTGGTGGCTACACCTTC. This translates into CSVEGGMTGGGYTF.

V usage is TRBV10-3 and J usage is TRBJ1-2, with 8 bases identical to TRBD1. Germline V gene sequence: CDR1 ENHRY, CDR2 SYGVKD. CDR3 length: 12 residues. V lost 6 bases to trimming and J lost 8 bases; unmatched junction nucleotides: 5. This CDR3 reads CAIRGQVEGYTF. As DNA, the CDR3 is TGTGCCATCAGGGGACAGGTGGAAGGCTACACCTTC.

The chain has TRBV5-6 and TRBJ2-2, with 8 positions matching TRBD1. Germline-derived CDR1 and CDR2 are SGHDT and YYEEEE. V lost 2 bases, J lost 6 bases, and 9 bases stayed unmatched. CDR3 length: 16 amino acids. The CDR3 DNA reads TGTGCCAGCAGCTTTGTCGGACAGGGTGGGGCCGGGGAGCTGTTTTTT. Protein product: CASSFVGQGGAGELFF.

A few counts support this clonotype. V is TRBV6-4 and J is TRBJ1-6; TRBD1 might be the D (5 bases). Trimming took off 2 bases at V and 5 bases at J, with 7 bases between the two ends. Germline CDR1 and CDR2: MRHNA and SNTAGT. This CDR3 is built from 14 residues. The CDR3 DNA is TGTGCCAGCAGTGACGGGGCGCATAATTCACCCCTCCACTTT. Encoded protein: CASSDGAHNSPLHF.

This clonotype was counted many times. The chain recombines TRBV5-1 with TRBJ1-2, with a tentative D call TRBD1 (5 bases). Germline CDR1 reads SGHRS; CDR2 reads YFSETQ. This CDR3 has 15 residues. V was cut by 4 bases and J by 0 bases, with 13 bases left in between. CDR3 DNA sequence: TGCGCCAGCAGCCCAGGACAACCGGCTAACTATGGCTACACCTTC. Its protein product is CASSPGQPANYGYTF.

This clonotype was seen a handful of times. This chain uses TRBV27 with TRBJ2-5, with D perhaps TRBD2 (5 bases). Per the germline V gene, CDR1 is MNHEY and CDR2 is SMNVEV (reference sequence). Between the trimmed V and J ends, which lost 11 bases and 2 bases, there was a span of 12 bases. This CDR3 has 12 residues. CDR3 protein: CASSRGQETQYF. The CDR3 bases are TGTGCCTCCAGCCGCGGGCAAGAGACCCAGTACTTC.